This is a list of T cell receptor beta chains from one sample in a study of T cell clonotyping in hematopoietic cell transplantation. Profiled with immunoSEQ multiplex PCR; TCRdb holds only in-frame clones, not every one. This table has about 6,000 clones, approximately 78% appearing once. Here the sequenced sample was peripheral blood mononuclear cells, taken 180 days after allogeneic stem cell transplant. The receptor source for this set is a male patient aged 70 to 80 who had an allogeneic stem cell transplant from an unrelated donor, so T cells may come from the graft donor. Some clones in this sample may be carry-over from other donors' samples. Both conserved end residues are part of each CDR3. The order of the fields is J gene, clone size, V gene, D gene, CDR3 protein, CDR3 DNA. D genes are given only for firm matches. Some rows have no size entry. The others give once, few or many, or a class for an expanded clone.

>TRBJ2-2|-|TRBV27|-
CASSLGQNTGELFF
TGTGCCAGCAGCTTGGGACAGAACACCGGGGAGCTGTTTTTT
>TRBJ2-1|-|TRBV5-4|TRBD2
CASSLSGGGYNEQFF
TGTGCCAGCAGCCTTAGCGGGGGGGGATACAATGAGCAGTTCTTC
>TRBJ2-7|-|TRBV7-9|-
CASSLTGVTYEQYF
TGTGCCAGCAGCTTAACGGGAGTTACGTACGAGCAGTACTTC
>TRBJ2-7|once|TRBV19|TRBD1
CASSIGGTGFYEQYF
TGTGCCAGTAGTATAGGTGGGACAGGGTTCTACGAGCAGTACTTC
>TRBJ1-2|-|TRBV10-3|TRBD1
CAISESTGGARTDGYTF
TGTGCCATCAGTGAGTCGACAGGGGGCGCAAGGACTGATGGCTACACCTTC
>TRBJ2-3|-|TRBV7-9|-
CASSPRQGGHGTDTQYF
TGTGCCAGCAGCCCCCGTCAGGGGGGGCACGGCACAGATACGCAGTATTTT
>TRBJ2-6|-|TRBV2|-
CASKWTKGAGANVLTF
TGTGCCAGCAAATGGACAAAGGGCGCCGGGGCCAACGTCCTGACTTTC
>TRBJ2-7|-|TRBV2|-
CASKVAEEQYF
TGTGCCAGCAAGGTGGCTGAAGAGCAGTACTTC
>TRBJ2-7|large|TRBV6-1|TRBD2
CASSEVSAGGYEQYF
TGTGCCAGCAGTGAAGTATCAGCGGGAGGGTACGAGCAGTACTTC
>TRBJ2-3|-|TRBV2|-
CASSEEGGQLLNTQYF
TGTGCCAGCAGTGAAGAGGGCGGGCAGCTACTGAATACGCAGTATTTT
>TRBJ2-6|-|TRBV6-6|-
CASDRQSGANVLTF
TGTGCCAGCGACAGGCAAAGTGGGGCCAACGTCCTGACTTTC
>TRBJ2-7|-|TRBV6-5|-
CASRGPGDEQYF
TGTGCCAGCAGGGGGCCGGGGGACGAGCAGTACTTC
>TRBJ2-3|once|TRBV9|TRBD1
CASSREAGTGTGGTDTQYF
TGTGCCAGCAGCCGAGAGGCTGGGACGGGGACAGGGGGCACAGATACGCAGTATTTT
>TRBJ1-2|medium-sized|TRBV28|-
CASSFGWGGSYGYTF
TGTGCCAGCAGTTTTGGTTGGGGGGGCAGCTATGGCTACACCTTC
>TRBJ1-2|-|TRBV27|-
CASSLVSPKYGYTF
TGTGCCAGCAGTTTAGTCAGCCCAAAGTATGGCTACACCTTC
>TRBJ1-3|-|TRBV19|-
CASIRGRGSGNTIYF
TGTGCCAGTATCCGAGGACGGGGATCAGGAAACACCATATATTTT
>TRBJ2-3|-|TRBV14|TRBD2
CASSHIAGGGADTQYF
TGTGCCAGCAGCCATATAGCGGGAGGAGGGGCAGATACGCAGTATTTT
>TRBJ2-6|-|TRBV6-6|-
CASSRWTPSGANVLTF
TGTGCCAGCAGCAGATGGACACCATCTGGGGCCAACGTCCTGACTTTC
>TRBJ2-1|-|TRBV5-1|TRBD1
CASSLARQGAYNEQFF
TGCGCCAGCAGCTTAGCCAGACAGGGGGCCTACAATGAGCAGTTCTTC
>TRBJ2-7|-|TRBV7-3|-
CASSLEVGYEQYF
TGTGCCAGCAGCTTAGAGGTTGGCTACGAGCAGTACTTC
>TRBJ2-7|-|TRBV5-1|-
CASRSNERDFLLREQYF
TGCGCCAGCAGATCCAACGAAAGGGACTTTTTGTTGAGGGAGCAGTACTTC
>TRBJ2-2|-|TRBV15|TRBD2
CATSRGASGIIGELFF
TGTGCCACCAGCAGAGGGGCTAGCGGGATAATCGGGGAGCTGTTTTTT
>TRBJ1-4|-|TRBV9|TRBD1
CASSPQRARDSNEKLFF
TGTGCCAGCAGCCCACAGAGAGCTCGGGACAGTAATGAAAAACTGTTTTTT
>TRBJ2-1|-|TRBV6-5|TRBD2
CASSYITSGSNEQFF
TGTGCCAGCAGTTATATCACTAGCGGGAGCAATGAGCAGTTCTTC
>TRBJ2-3|-|TRBV27|TRBD2
CASSFLAGGLTDTQYF
TGTGCCAGCAGTTTCCTAGCGGGGGGATTAACAGATACGCAGTATTTT
>TRBJ2-1|-|TRBV30|-
CACRDTHDYNEQFF
TGTGCCTGCCGGGACACACACGACTACAATGAGCAGTTCTTC
>TRBJ1-1|-|TRBV30|-
CAWSKGAPNTEAFF
TGTGCCTGGAGTAAAGGGGCCCCGAACACTGAAGCTTTCTTT
>TRBJ2-7|few|TRBV10-3|-
CAISESMGVSYEQYF
TGTGCCATCAGTGAGTCAATGGGAGTCAGCTACGAGCAGTACTTC
>TRBJ2-5|once|TRBV6-6|TRBD1
CASSSGQGKETQYF
TGTGCCAGCAGTTCGGGACAGGGTAAAGAGACCCAGTACTTC
>TRBJ2-1|-|TRBV7-7|-
CASSLSREAYNEQFF
TGTGCTAGCAGCTTAAGTCGAGAGGCCTACAATGAGCAGTTCTTC
>TRBJ2-3|once|TRBV5-1|TRBD2
CASRTETSTKNTDTQYF
TGCGCCAGCAGAACCGAGACTAGCACGAAAAACACAGATACGCAGTATTTT
>TRBJ2-1|-|TRBV4-2|TRBD2
CASSLHLAGADNEQFF
TGTGCCAGCAGCCTCCATCTAGCGGGAGCAGACAATGAGCAGTTCTTC
>TRBJ1-1|-|TRBV5-6|-
CASSPSTGTEAFF
TGTGCCAGCAGCCCCAGCACGGGGACTGAAGCTTTCTTT
>TRBJ2-7|-|TRBV15|-
CATGIGTYEQYF
TGTGCCACCGGAATTGGCACCTACGAGCAGTACTTC
>TRBJ2-7|-|TRBV7-9|TRBD2
CASSSMRLAGGVAEQYF
TGTGCCAGCAGCTCCATGAGGCTAGCGGGAGGAGTCGCCGAGCAGTACTTC
>TRBJ1-5|-|TRBV7-7|TRBD1
CASSKEGARQPQHF
TGTGCTAGCAGCAAGGAGGGGGCTCGCCAGCCCCAGCATTTT
>TRBJ2-5|-|TRBV7-2|TRBD2
CASSPRRTSETQYF
TGTGCCAGCAGCCCCCGGAGGACTAGCGAGACCCAGTACTTC
>TRBJ1-1|once|TRBV2|TRBD1
CASRGQGGMNTEAFF
TGTGCCAGCAGAGGACAGGGCGGCATGAACACTGAAGCTTTCTTT
>TRBJ2-2|-|TRBV27|-
CASSLRQGNTGELFF
TGTGCCAGCAGTTTAAGGCAGGGTAATACCGGGGAGCTGTTTTTT
>TRBJ1-5|-|TRBV4-2|-
CASSRAGLGGHQPQHF
TGTGCCAGCAGCCGAGCGGGACTCGGGGGGCATCAGCCCCAGCATTTT
>TRBJ2-3|-|TRBV27|-
CASRSHRFTDTQYF
TGTGCCAGCAGGTCCCATCGATTCACAGATACGCAGTATTTT
>TRBJ2-5|-|TRBV6-5|-
CASTPMGGVETQYF
TGTGCCAGCACCCCAATGGGGGGCGTAGAGACCCAGTACTTC
>TRBJ1-5|-|TRBV6-5|-
CASSHDARRNQPQHF
TGTGCCAGCAGTCACGACGCAAGGCGCAATCAGCCCCAGCATTTT
>TRBJ2-3|-|TRBV7-2|-
CASSDIGVGTDTQYF
TGTGCCAGCAGCGACATCGGAGTCGGCACAGATACGCAGTATTTT
>TRBJ1-2|-|TRBV9|-
CASSLNFRALGGGYTF
TGTGCCAGCAGCCTCAACTTCAGGGCTCTTGGAGGTGGCTACACCTTC
>TRBJ1-2|-|TRBV7-9|-
CASSRTLSNGYTF
TGTGCCAGCAGCCGAACTCTATCCAATGGCTACACCTTC
>TRBJ2-6|once|TRBV27|-
CASRDPGRPGANVLTF
TGTGCCAGCAGGGATCCAGGGCGTCCCGGGGCCAACGTCCTGACTTTC
>TRBJ2-7|-|TRBV7-8|TRBD1
CASSFLTGGDGEQYF
TGTGCCAGCAGCTTTCTGACAGGGGGTGATGGCGAGCAGTACTTC